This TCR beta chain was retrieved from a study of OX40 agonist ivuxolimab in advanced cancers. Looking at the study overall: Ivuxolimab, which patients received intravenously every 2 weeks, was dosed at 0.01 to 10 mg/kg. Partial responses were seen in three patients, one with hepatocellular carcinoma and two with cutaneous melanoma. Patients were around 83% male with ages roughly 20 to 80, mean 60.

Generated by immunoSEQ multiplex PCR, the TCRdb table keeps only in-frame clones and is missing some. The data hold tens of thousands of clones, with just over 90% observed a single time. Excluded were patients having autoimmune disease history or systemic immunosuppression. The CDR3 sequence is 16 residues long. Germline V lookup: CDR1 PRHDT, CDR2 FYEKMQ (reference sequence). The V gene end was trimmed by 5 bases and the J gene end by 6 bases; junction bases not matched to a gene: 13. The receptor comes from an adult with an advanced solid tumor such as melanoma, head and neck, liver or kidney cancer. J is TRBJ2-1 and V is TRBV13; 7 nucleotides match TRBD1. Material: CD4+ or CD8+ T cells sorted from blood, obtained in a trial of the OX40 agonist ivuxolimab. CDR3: CASSARQGRVGNEQFF. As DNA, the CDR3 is TGTGCCAGCAGCGCCCGACAGGGCCGGGTGGGCAATGAGCAGTTCTTC.